This T cell receptor (beta chain) was identified in a study of blood T cell repertoires in COVID-19. Background on the study: Donors in the United States, Italy and Spain gave samples during acute or convalescent COVID-19. In each case, the material was cDNA or gDNA derived from T cells, B-cell-depleted T cells, or PBMCs.

Trimming pared 5 bases from V and 1 base from J, leaving 12 bases between. The CDR3 sequence is 14 residues long. The germline CDR1 and CDR2 sequences are SGHVS and FQNEAQ. The table came from immunoSEQ multiplex PCR; TCRdb's copy has only in-frame clones and leaves some out. The sample has fewer than 200,000 clones, over 80% seen once; the top ten hold 1.6%. This TCR came from a woman aged 50 to 60 with acute or convalescent COVID-19. The sequencing input was peripheral blood. This sequence joins TRBV7-8 and TRBJ2-7; D gene ambiguous. This CDR3 reads CASSQPTGSYEQYF. CDR3 DNA sequence: TGTGCCAGCAGCCAACCGACTGGTTCCTACGAGCAGTACTTC. The full variable domain, completed using reference TRBV7-8 and TRBJ2-7, is GAGVSQSPRYKVAKRGQDVALRCDPISGHVSLFWYQQALGQGPEFLTYFQNEAQLDKSGLPSDRFFAERPEGSVSTLKIQRTQQEDSAVYLCASSQPTGSYEQYFGPGTRLTVT.